Below are 24 T cell receptor beta chains sequenced from a single sample in a study of cytomegalovirus exposure and HLA in healthy donors. Here immunoSEQ multiplex PCR was the method, and the copy in TCRdb shows in-frame clones only, minus some. This sample has about 110,000 clones, with 95% found just once. Sequencing was done on a sample of PBMCs. These receptors originate from a woman between 18 and 29 years old in good health and CMV-seronegative.

This clone was picked up one time. The chain links TRBV20-1 to TRBJ1-2; D not certain. The CDR3 extends over 10 amino acids. Germline V gene data show CDR1 as DFQATT and CDR2 as SNEGSKA (reference sequence). V shed 3 bases and J shed 7 bases, with 6 bases lying between them. The CDR3 DNA is TGCAGTGCTAGGATGCGTGGCTACACCTTC. Encoded protein: CSARMRGYTF.

V gene TRBV4-1 combines with J gene TRBJ2-3, with TRBD2 matching over 7 bases. Germline CDR1 MGHRA, CDR2 YSYEKL. V was pared by 2 bases and J by 1 base, with 6 bases of the junction left unmatched. The CDR3 is made up of 16 amino acids. DNA of the CDR3: TGCGCCAGCAGCCAATCCCCTGCGGGGGGCACAGATACGCAGTATTTT. It yields the protein CASSQSPAGGTDTQYF.

Remarks on this clone: This sample includes further DNA sequences coding for the same CDR3. The rearrangement links TRBV4-1 to TRBJ2-7, with D possibly TRBD1 on 6 matching bases. In germline, CDR1 is MGHRA, CDR2 YSYEKL. This CDR3 has 13 amino acids. The V gene lost 2 bases and the J gene lost 3 bases, with 8 bases spanning the gap. The CDR3 spells CASSQQQGYEQYF. The CDR3 DNA sequence: TGCGCCAGCAGCCAACAACAGGGCTACGAGCAGTACTTC.

This chain's CDR3 is CASSLLLEAFF. The CDR3 DNA is TGTGCCAGCAGCTTGCTTCTTGAAGCTTTCTTT. The rearrangement links TRBV5-5 to TRBJ1-1; D is undetermined. Germline CDR1 is SGHKS and CDR2 is YYEKEE (reference sequence). CDR3 length: 11 amino acids. V lost 1 base and J lost 7, with 5 bases in between.

The chain combines TRBV2 with TRBJ1-1, with 9 bases fitting TRBD1. The germline V gene encodes CDR1 SNHLY and CDR2 FYNNEI. V lost 8 bases and J lost 4; bases outside the gene matches: 5. The CDR3 loop spans 13 amino acids. CDR3 sequence reads: CASRGQGGTEAFF. CDR3 bases: TGTGCCAGCCGGGGACAGGGCGGCACTGAAGCTTTCTTT.

The chain links TRBV14 to TRBJ2-7, with a weak D call TRBD2 (6 bases). The V end was cut by 0 bases, the J end by 2 bases, with 29 bases between. The CDR3 runs 21 residues. Germline V gene lookup returns CDR1 SGHDN and CDR2 FVKESK. The CDR3 is CASSQDNLARPAGLRAYEQYF. Here the CDR3 DNA reads TGTGCCAGCAGCCAAGATAACCTCGCCCGTCCGGCGGGGTTGAGAGCCTACGAGCAGTACTTC.

The genes are TRBV6-6 and TRBJ1-1; D is undetermined. V shed 7 bases and J shed 0 bases, with 12 bases lying between them. The CDR3 is made up of 14 amino acids. Germline lookup yields CDR1 MNHNY and CDR2 SVGAGI (reference sequence). CDR3: CASIAGLLNTEAFF. CDR3 DNA sequence: TGTGCCAGCATTGCAGGATTGTTGAACACTGAAGCTTTCTTT.

The rearrangement joins TRBV6-5 to TRBJ1-6; D is undetermined. The V and J ends lost 4 bases and 7 bases respectively, with 2 bases between them. Germline V gives CDR1 MNHEY, CDR2 SVGAGI. The CDR3 covers 11 residues. This chain's CDR3 is CASSSNSPLHF. CDR3 sequence (DNA): TGTGCCAGCAGTTCAAATTCACCCCTCCACTTT.

The V call is TRBV7-7, the J call TRBJ2-1; 7 nucleotides agree with TRBD1. The CDR3 loop spans 12 amino acids. Germline lookup yields CDR1 SSHAT and CDR2 FNYEAQ (reference sequence). Unmatched junction bases numbered 9, after V lost 5 bases and J lost 14 bases. CDR3 loop: CASSPDRVAKFF. The CDR3, as DNA: TGTGCCAGCAGCCCTGACAGGGTTGCGAAGTTCTTC.

The chain employs TRBV25-1 and TRBJ1-4; 7 bases agree with TRBD1. Germline V gene sequence: CDR1 MGHDK, CDR2 SYGVNS. The J segment lost 0 bases and the V segment lost 10 bases, leaving 11 bases of the junction unmatched. The CDR3 has 16 residues. The CDR3 bases are TGTGCCACCAGGACAGGCCCAACCTCAACTAATGAAAAACTGTTTTTT. Translation gives CATRTGPTSTNEKLFF. Full variable domain (remainder filled in from reference TRBV25-1 and TRBJ1-4): EADIYQTPRYLVIGTGKKITLECSQTMGHDKMYWYQQDPGMELHLIHYSYGVNSTEKGDLSSESTVSRIRTEHFPLTLESARPSHTSQYLCATRTGPTSTNEKLFFGSGTQLSVL.

This clone was counted a single time. The chain couples TRBV7-2 to TRBJ1-6; maybe TRBD1 (5 bases). V lost 4 bases and J lost 5, with 15 bases in between. Germline values: CDR1 SGHTA, CDR2 FQGNSA. The CDR3 is made up of 16 amino acids. The CDR3 region has the DNA TGTGCCAGCAGCTCGTCCGGAAGGGGAAATAATTCACCCCTCCACTTT. Translated: CASSSSGRGNNSPLHF.

The genes are TRBV11-2 and TRBJ2-2; 12 nucleotides agree with TRBD2. CDR1 is SGHAT and CDR2 is FQNNGV in the germline V gene. This CDR3 has 16 residues. V shed 4 bases, J shed 4 bases, and the junction held 4 bases outside the gene matches. The CDR3: CASSSATSGGTGELFF. The CDR3 region has the DNA TGTGCCAGCAGCTCGGCGACTAGCGGGGGCACCGGGGAGCTGTTTTTT.

The V gene is TRBV28, the J gene TRBJ2-3; D might be TRBD1 (7 bases). The CDR3 has 14 amino acids. Germline values: CDR1 MDHEN, CDR2 SYDVKM. V was clipped by 6 bases and J by 2 bases, with 12 bases between them. CDR3 in DNA: TGTGCCAGCAGCCCAGGGGGGATCACAGATACGCAGTATTTT. Its protein product is CASSPGGITDTQYF.

The chain couples TRBV7-2 to TRBJ1-1, with 7 bases that match TRBD1. CDR3 length: 17 residues. V shed 0 bases, J shed 0 bases, and the junction held 7 bases outside the gene matches. CDR1 and CDR2 (germline): SGHTA, FQGNSA. CDR3: CASSLALGQRLNTEAFF. The CDR3 DNA follows: TGTGCCAGCAGCTTAGCGCTGGGACAGAGATTGAACACTGAAGCTTTCTTT.

J is TRBJ1-5 and V is TRBV6-5; the D gene is possibly TRBD1 (5 bases). The CDR3 contains 16 residues. V was clipped by 0 bases and J by 5 bases, with 14 bases between them. Germline lookup yields CDR1 MNHEY and CDR2 SVGAGI. The CDR3 nucleotides are TGTGCCAGCAGTTACTCTGGGGCGGGGCGGGATCAGCCCCAGCATTTT. Translated: CASSYSGAGRDQPQHF.

The rearrangement links TRBV2 to TRBJ2-7; the match to TRBD1 covers 9 bases. The CDR3 extends over 15 amino acids. Germline CDR1 and CDR2: SNHLY and FYNNEI. Losses at the gene ends were 7 bases for V and 5 bases for J; bases not matched to a gene: 12. CDR3 loop: CASTEGVDRGNEQYF. CDR3 nucleotides: TGTGCCAGCACCGAGGGTGTAGACAGGGGGAACGAGCAGTACTTC.

The V call is TRBV13, the J call TRBJ2-7, with 13 bases fitting TRBD2. CDR3 length: 19 residues. The germline V gene encodes CDR1 PRHDT and CDR2 FYEKMQ (reference sequence). Trimming cost V 5 bases and J 0 bases; bases outside gene matches: 13. The CDR3 here is CASSPRTSGGAASSYEQYF. The CDR3 DNA is TGTGCCAGCAGCCCCAGGACTAGCGGGGGAGCCGCAAGCTCCTACGAGCAGTACTTC.

V is TRBV7-9 and J is TRBJ1-4, with D possibly TRBD1 on 5 matching bases. CDR1 is SEHNR, CDR2 FQNEAQ, per germline (reference sequence). The CDR3 is 15 residues long. The ends were cut back, 1 base at V and 8 bases at J, with 14 bases in the middle. CDR3 sequence: CASSLGQPTDEKLFF. CDR3 nucleotide sequence: TGTGCCAGCAGCTTAGGACAGCCTACTGACGAAAAACTGTTTTTT.

The chain combines TRBV6-1 with TRBJ2-1; 14 bases map to TRBD2. This CDR3 region has 17 residues. Germline loops: CDR1 MNHNS, CDR2 SASEGT. V shed 1 base and J 9 bases; nucleotides not matched to a gene: 8. CDR3 region: CASSEVRLAGGPGEQFF. The CDR3 region has the DNA TGTGCCAGCAGTGAAGTAAGACTAGCGGGGGGGCCGGGTGAGCAGTTCTTC.

The chain uses TRBV4-2 and TRBJ1-1, with D hard to call. Germline CDR1 reads LGHNA; CDR2 reads YNFKEQ. The CDR3 contains 20 residues. The V gene lost 0 bases and the J gene lost 0 bases, with 23 bases spanning the gap. The CDR3 DNA sequence: TGTGCCAGCAGCCAAGATCTTGGAGGGATTGGGAACCTTGTGAACACTGAAGCTTTCTTT. Its translation is CASSQDLGGIGNLVNTEAFF.

This clone was observed once. V usage is TRBV18 and J usage is TRBJ2-3; D remains unclear. The V and J ends lost 0 bases and 3 bases respectively, with 4 bases between them. This CDR3 has 13 residues. Germline V gene lookup returns CDR1 KGHSH and CDR2 LQKENI. This chain's CDR3 is CASSPPLTDTQYF. CDR3 nucleotide sequence: TGTGCCAGCTCACCACCCTTGACAGATACGCAGTATTTT.

This sequence joins TRBV6-6 and TRBJ1-4, with TRBD1 matching 8 bases. J gave up 5 bases and V 5 bases, and 7 bases lay outside the gene matches. The CDR3 spans 15 residues. Germline-derived CDR1 and CDR2 are MNHNY and SVGAGI (reference sequence). The CDR3 here is CASSPRGQYNEKLFF. In DNA form, the CDR3 reads TGTGCCAGCAGTCCCAGGGGGCAATACAATGAAAAACTGTTTTTT.

The gene calls are TRBV7-8 and TRBJ2-7; TRBD1 matches at 9 bases. Trimming took 5 bases from V and 4 from J; bases not matched to a gene: 9. Germline CDR1 and CDR2: SGHVS and FQNEAQ. This CDR3 has 15 amino acids. CDR3 sequence: CASSLRGTGSYEQYF. CDR3 coding DNA: TGTGCCAGCAGCCTGCGCGGGACAGGGAGTTACGAGCAGTACTTC.

V usage is TRBV7-3 and J usage is TRBJ2-7; D perhaps matches TRBD2 (6 bases). Germline V gene sequence: CDR1 SGHTA, CDR2 FQGTGA. The V end was cut by 9 bases, the J end by 2 bases, with 20 bases between. The CDR3 is 15 amino acids. DNA for the CDR3: TGTGCCAGTGGTGGGGGGAGGTACACTCCCTACGAGCAGTACTTC. This sequence encodes CASGGGRYTPYEQYF.